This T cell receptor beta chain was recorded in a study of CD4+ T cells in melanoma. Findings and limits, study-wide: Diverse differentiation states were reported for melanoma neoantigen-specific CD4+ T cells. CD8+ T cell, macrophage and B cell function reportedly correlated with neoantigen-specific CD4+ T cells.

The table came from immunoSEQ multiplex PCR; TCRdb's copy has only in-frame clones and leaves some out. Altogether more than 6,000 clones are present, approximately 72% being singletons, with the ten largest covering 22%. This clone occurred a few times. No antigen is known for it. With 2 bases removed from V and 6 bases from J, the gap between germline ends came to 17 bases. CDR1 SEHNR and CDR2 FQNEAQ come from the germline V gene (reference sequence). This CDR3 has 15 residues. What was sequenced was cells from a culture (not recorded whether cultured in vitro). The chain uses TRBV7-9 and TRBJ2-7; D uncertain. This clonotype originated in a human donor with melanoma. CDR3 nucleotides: TGTGCCAGCAGCTTAAATTTGGGATTACGCGTCGAGCAGTACTTC. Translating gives CASSLNLGLRVEQYF. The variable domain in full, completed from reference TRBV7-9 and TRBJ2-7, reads DTGVSQNPRHKITKRGQNVTFRCDPISEHNRLYWYRQTLGQGPEFLTYFQNEAQLEKSRLLSDRFSAERPKGSFSTLEIQRTEQGDSAMYLCASSLNLGLRVEQYFGPGTRLTVT.